This TCR beta chain was captured in a study of cytomegalovirus exposure and HLA in healthy donors. With 60 Vbeta and 13 Jbeta primers, the PCR was carried out. Sequencing used immunoSEQ multiplex PCR; TCRdb keeps in-frame clones, though not all of them. The data hold about 160,000 clones, with roughly 83% observed a single time. CDR3 length equals 15 residues. CDR1 and CDR2 from the germline V gene are LNHDA and SQIVND (reference sequence). Trimming left V 3 bases short and J 4 bases short, with 13 bases between. The rearrangement joins TRBV19 to TRBJ1-5; D not certain. The sample comprised PBMCs. The TCR comes from a human donor in good health. The CDR3 spells CASSIRAEENQPQHF. DNA of the CDR3: TGTGCCAGTAGTATCCGAGCGGAAGAAAATCAGCCCCAGCATTTT. The whole variable domain, filled in from reference TRBV19 and TRBJ1-5, reads DGGITQSPKYLFRKEGQNVTLSCEQNLNHDAMYWYRQDPGQGLRLIYYSQIVNDFQKGDIAEGYSVSREKKESFPLTVTSAQKNPTAFYLCASSIRAEENQPQHFGDGTRLSIL.